One and the same sample provided the 30 T cell receptor beta chains below, sequenced in a study of blood T cells in healthy people across ages. With a J-beta primer mix and a sample-barcoded 5' primer, a second PCR ran about 7 to 12 cycles. MiXCR, run by TCRdb on the 5' RACE reads, gives a single entry per CDR3 protein. The repertoire consists of about 1,500,000 distinct CDR3 sequences, with approximately 42% occurring once and the leading ten covering approximately 7.9%. Sequences were obtained from blood. The receptors originated from a young woman in good health.

The chain joins TRBV9 to TRBJ2-5; 8 bases map to TRBD1. Germline V CDR1 and CDR2: SGDLS, YYNGEE. The CDR3 is 13 residues long. V dropped 1 base and J dropped 11; count of bases not matched to a gene: 7. Written as DNA, the CDR3 is TGTGCCAGCAGCGTATCCACAGGGGGAGAGCAGTACTTC. It yields the protein CASSVSTGGEQYF.

This clonotype was picked up a small number of times. V usage is TRBV12-3 or TRBV12-4 and J usage is TRBJ2-7; TRBD1 is a possible D gene (5 bases). The length of the CDR3 is 11 residues. V lost 5 bases to trimming and J lost 8 bases, with 10 bases between them. CDR3 sequence: CASSPRTKQYF. CDR3 nucleotides: TGTGCCAGCAGTCCACGGACAAAGCAGTACTTC.

Only a few counts were recorded for this clonotype. The genes are TRBV27 and TRBJ1-2; 9 bases line up with TRBD1. Germline V gene lookup returns CDR1 MNHEY and CDR2 SMNVEV (reference sequence). This CDR3 has 12 amino acids. The junction had 3 bases not matched to a gene; V was cut back by 6 bases and J by 7 bases. The CDR3 protein is CASRQGAFGYTF. For the CDR3, the DNA is TGTGCCAGCAGACAGGGGGCTTTTGGCTACACCTTC.

J is TRBJ2-7 and V is TRBV5-1; D might be TRBD2 (6 bases). The J call could be wrong; TRBJ2-5 is a better fit for the DNA end. CDR1 and CDR2 from the germline V gene are SGHRS and YFSETQ. This CDR3 has 14 amino acids. The CDR3 sequence is CASSTSAGRETQYF. The CDR3 DNA follows: TGCGCCAGCAGCACCTCCGCGGGAAGGGAGACCCAGTACTTC.

For this clonotype: A junction boundary mismatches the germline segment, possibly from a read error. The J gene is TRBJ2-1, the V gene TRBV27; TRBD2 matches at 9 bases. Germline values: CDR1 MNHEY, CDR2 SMNVEV (reference sequence). The CDR3 contains 15 residues. CDR3 DNA sequence: TGTGCCAGCAGTAGGCTAGCGGGATCTTTGAATGGGCAGTTCTTC. Its protein is CASSRLAGSLNGQFF.

This clonotype was seen a few times. V is TRBV29-1 and J is TRBJ2-4; no firm D call. The J call may be incorrect, as the DNA end agrees better with TRBJ2-7. This CDR3 has 12 residues. Germline V lookup: CDR1 SQVTM, CDR2 ANQGSEA. The CDR3 sequence: CSVGSTDYEQYF. The DNA of the CDR3 is TGCAGCGTTGGCTCCACGGATTACGAGCAGTACTTC.

The genes are TRBV6-6 and TRBJ2-1; D is ambiguous. CDR3 length: 13 amino acids. The ends were cut back, 2 bases at V and 6 bases at J, with 8 bases in the middle. Germline V gene sequence: CDR1 MNHNY, CDR2 SVGAGI (reference sequence). DNA for the CDR3: TGTGCCAGCAGTTACGGGCGGCCCAATGAGCAGTTCTTC. It translates to CASSYGRPNEQFF.

This clonotype was observed a few times. The rearrangement links TRBV2 to TRBJ1-2; TRBD1 agrees at 11 bases. CDR1 and CDR2 (germline): SNHLY, FYNNEI. V was pared by 1 base and J by 6 bases, with 4 bases of the junction left unmatched. The CDR3 is 15 residues long. Written as DNA, the CDR3 is TGTGCCAGCAGTGAAGGCCGGGACAGGGGGAATGGCTACACCTTC. This encodes CASSEGRDRGNGYTF.

The chain uses TRBV4-1 and TRBJ1-6; the match to TRBD1 covers 9 bases. The germline gives CDR1 MGHRA, CDR2 YSYEKL. Trimming at V came to 4 bases and at J to 8 bases, leaving 12 bases not matched to a gene. There are 17 residues in the CDR3. The CDR3 region has the DNA TGCGCCAGCAGCCCCTCGGGACAGGGAAGCTCGGATTCACCCCTCCACTTT. Its translation is CASSPSGQGSSDSPLHF.

This clonotype appeared many times. The J gene is TRBJ2-7, the V gene TRBV24-1; 8 bases agree with TRBD1. CDR1 is KGHDR, CDR2 SFDVKD, per germline. Trimming removed 4 bases from V and 5 bases from J; junction bases left unmatched: 9. CDR3 length: 15 amino acids. The CDR3 sequence: CATSDPQGVGNEQYF. The CDR3 nucleotides read TGTGCCACCAGTGACCCACAGGGGGTCGGCAACGAGCAGTACTTC.

The V gene is TRBV6-1, the J gene TRBJ2-4, with D possibly being TRBD2 (5 bases). CDR1 is MNHNS and CDR2 is SASEGT in the germline V gene. CDR3 length: 14 amino acids. With 10 bases removed from V and 13 bases from J, the gap between germline ends came to 26 bases. CDR3 nucleotide sequence: TGTGCCACAAAGCCTGTTCTAGCACCCTACGGGCAGTACTTC. Protein product: CATKPVLAPYGQYF.

The V call is TRBV10-3, the J call TRBJ1-1; D is possibly TRBD1 (5 bases). The CDR3 is 14 residues long. The germline V gene encodes CDR1 ENHRY and CDR2 SYGVKD. V gave up 2 bases and J gave up 5 bases, with 12 bases separating them. The CDR3 loop reads CAISEGQDGTEAFF. For the CDR3, the DNA is TGTGCCATCAGTGAGGGACAAGATGGGACTGAAGCTTTCTTT.

The chain couples TRBV20-1 to TRBJ1-2; the match to TRBD1 covers 8 bases. Trimming took 5 bases from V and 0 from J; bases not matched to a gene: 5. Germline CDR1 DFQATT, CDR2 SNEGSKA (reference sequence). CDR3 length equals 14 residues. This CDR3 is CSALGTGANYGYTF. The DNA of the CDR3 is TGCAGTGCTCTCGGGACAGGAGCTAACTATGGCTACACCTTC.

Written as DNA, the CDR3 is TGCAGTGCTGGGACAGGAAATGGGAATGAGCAGTACTTC. Protein product: CSAGTGNGNEQYF. V is TRBV20-1 and J is TRBJ2-5, with 8 bases aligning to TRBD1. Losses at the gene ends were 5 bases for V and 11 bases for J; bases not matched to a gene: 13. The CDR3 runs to 13 residues. The germline V gene has CDR1 DFQATT and CDR2 SNEGSKA (reference sequence).

The rearrangement uses TRBV5-5 and TRBJ2-7, with D uncertain. CDR3 length: 11 residues. Deletions cut 5 bases from V and 6 bases from J, with 9 bases between. Germline CDR1 reads SGHKS; CDR2 reads YYEKEE (reference sequence). The CDR3 nucleotides read TGTGCCAGCAGGCCAGCTTTCGAGCAGTACTTC. Protein sequence: CASRPAFEQYF.

This clonotype came up a few times. The rearrangement uses TRBV20-1 and TRBJ2-6; 9 positions agree with TRBD1. The CDR3 loop spans 16 amino acids. The germline V gene encodes CDR1 DFQATT and CDR2 SNEGSKA (reference sequence). V was clipped by 1 base and J by 3 bases; unmatched bases: 4. Written as DNA, the CDR3 is TGCAGTGCTAGAGTACAGGGGGCTGGTGGGGCCAACGTCCTGACTTTC. It is translated as CSARVQGAGGANVLTF.

The chain is built from TRBV12-3 or TRBV12-4 and TRBJ2-5; tentative D call: TRBD2 (6 bases). V was cut by 6 bases and J by 2 bases, with 13 bases left in between. The CDR3 runs to 14 residues. The chain's CDR3 is CASSRSGSQETQYF. CDR3 nucleotide sequence: TGTGCCAGCAGCCGGAGCGGGTCACAAGAGACCCAGTACTTC.

This clonotype was seen a few times. The chain employs TRBV20-1 and TRBJ2-3; 9 bases map to TRBD2. V dropped 3 bases and J dropped 2; count of bases not matched to a gene: 12. The CDR3 consists of 17 residues. The germline CDR1 and CDR2 sequences are DFQATT and SNEGSKA (reference sequence). CDR3 residues: CSASPFGSGRHTDTQYF. CDR3 coding DNA: TGCAGTGCTAGCCCCTTCGGTAGCGGGAGACACACAGATACGCAGTATTTT.

The chain joins TRBV4-2 to TRBJ1-2; D remains ambiguous. Germline CDR1 LGHNA, CDR2 YNFKEQ. V was cut by 0 bases and J by 4 bases, with 12 bases left in between. This CDR3 region has 15 residues. The CDR3 bases are TGTGCCAGCAGCCAAGAAGGATCGGAGATCTATGGCTACACCTTC. Translation gives CASSQEGSEIYGYTF.

V and J are TRBV20-1 and TRBJ1-2; the D is unclear. V dropped 5 bases and J dropped 6 bases, with 10 bases sitting between them. The CDR3 is 11 amino acids. Germline CDR1 reads DFQATT; CDR2 reads SNEGSKA (reference sequence). The CDR3 is CSAEGYHGYTF. CDR3 nucleotide sequence: TGCAGTGCTGAGGGATACCATGGCTACACCTTC.

This clonotype was counted only a few times. V gene TRBV3-1 combines with J gene TRBJ2-7, with 8 bases lining up with TRBD2. CDR3 length: 15 amino acids. From germline, CDR1 is LGHDT and CDR2 YNNKEL (reference sequence). The J segment lost 5 bases and the V segment lost 8 bases, leaving 14 bases of the junction unmatched. CDR3 in amino acids: CASRPAGGPFHEQYF. The CDR3 DNA sequence: TGTGCCAGCCGTCCTGCGGGGGGTCCATTTCACGAGCAGTACTTC.

The gene calls are TRBV20-1 and TRBJ2-7, with D tentatively TRBD2 (5 bases). This CDR3 comprises 16 residues. CDR1 and CDR2 from the germline V gene are DFQATT and SNEGSKA (reference sequence). V lost 0 bases and J lost 0, with 15 bases in between. The CDR3 DNA reads as TGCAGTGCTAGAGATAGTCGAGCGGACCCCTCCTACGAGCAGTACTTC. It codes for CSARDSRADPSYEQYF.

The V call is TRBV28, the J call TRBJ2-7; 8 bases line up with TRBD1. The ends lost 7 bases at V and 1 base at J; junction bases unmatched: 6. Germline V gene sequence: CDR1 MDHEN, CDR2 SYDVKM. The CDR3 runs 14 residues. CDR3 in DNA: TGTGCCAGCACCTCGGGACAGGAGTCCTACGAGCAGTACTTC. It specifies CASTSGQESYEQYF.

This rearrangement joins TRBV6-5 to TRBJ1-5; no definite D call. This CDR3 region has 15 residues. Trimming took 0 bases from V and 3 from J, leaving 9 bases between them. From germline, CDR1 is MNHEY and CDR2 SVGAGI. The DNA for the CDR3 is TGTGCCAGCAGTTACTCGAAACGGGCCAATCAGCCCCAGCATTTT. As protein: CASSYSKRANQPQHF.

There are a few counts of this clonotype. This rearrangement joins TRBV9 to TRBJ2-5; 7 nucleotides line up with TRBD2. The V segment lost 4 bases and the J segment 5 bases; nucleotides outside the gene matches: 11. Germline-derived CDR1 and CDR2 are SGDLS and YYNGEE. The CDR3 is made up of 15 amino acids. The CDR3 sequence: CASSPPGKGGETQYF. DNA of the CDR3: TGTGCCAGCAGCCCCCCCGGGAAGGGAGGGGAGACCCAGTACTTC.

This rearrangement joins TRBV7-8 to TRBJ1-5, with 8 bases aligning to TRBD1. Looked up from germline, CDR1 is SGHVS and CDR2 is FQNEAQ. Losses at the gene ends were 1 base for V and 7 bases for J; bases not matched to a gene: 6. The length of the CDR3 is 15 residues. CDR3: CASSLGQGAQQPQHF. CDR3 DNA sequence: TGTGCCAGCAGCTTAGGGCAGGGGGCGCAACAGCCCCAGCATTTT.

CDR3 sequence reads: CATSRGAGSSTDTQYF. CDR3 DNA: TGTGCCACCAGCAGGGGGGCGGGATCTAGCACAGATACGCAGTATTTT. This rearrangement joins TRBV15 to TRBJ2-3, with D perhaps TRBD1 or TRBD2 (6 bases each). Germline V gives CDR1 LNHNV, CDR2 YYDKDF (reference sequence). Between the trimmed V and J ends, which lost 3 bases and 0 bases, there was a span of 13 bases. CDR3 length: 16 residues.

The chain joins TRBV10-1 to TRBJ2-5, with 8 positions matching TRBD2. V shed 2 bases, J shed 2 bases, and the junction held 7 bases outside the gene matches. The CDR3 has 16 residues. Germline CDR1 and CDR2: WNHNN and SYGVQD (reference sequence). As DNA, the CDR3 is TGCGCCAGCAGTGAGGGGGTAGCGGGACCTCAAGAGACCCAGTACTTC. Translation gives CASSEGVAGPQETQYF.

This clonotype was seen only once. The rearrangement joins TRBV7-2 to TRBJ2-1; possible D gene TRBD2, 6 bases. The CDR3 length is 14 residues. V dropped 5 bases and J dropped 6 bases, with 14 bases sitting between them. Germline loops: CDR1 SGHTA, CDR2 FQGNSA. The CDR3 DNA reads TGTGCCAGCAGCCCCCGACTAGAGATCAATGAGCAGTTCTTC. Translating gives CASSPRLEINEQFF.

The V call is TRBV2, the J call TRBJ2-5, with 9 nucleotides matching TRBD2. This CDR3 has 13 amino acids. The trim removed 6 bases at V and 3 bases at J, leaving 2 bases unmatched. CDR1 is SNHLY, CDR2 FYNNEI, per germline. CDR3 loop: CASRRTSEETQYF. The CDR3 coding sequence is TGTGCCAGCAGGAGGACTAGCGAAGAGACCCAGTACTTC.